A selection of T cell receptor beta chains follows, all from one sample in a study of response to subunit inactivated influenza vaccine. TCRdb reprocessed the RT-PCR reads via MiXCR and lists one record per CDR3 protein. This table has 550,000 to 800,000 distinct CDR3 sequences, approximately 13% appearing once. The sequenced sample was PBMCs from blood, obtained around 14 days before vaccination. These receptors were taken from a man aged 45 to 65 who received an inactivated influenza vaccine. CDR3s include the opening cysteine and the closing phenylalanine or tryptophan. Fields, in order: CDR3 protein, clone size, J gene, V gene. Only part of the rows carry a size: once, few, many, or a class if the clone is expanded.

CASSLDRGGHYGYTF	-	TRBJ1-2	TRBV7-9
CAISESIGTGGSPLHF	few	TRBJ1-6	TRBV10-3
CASSSLEDADTQYF	few	TRBJ2-3	TRBV28
CASSQGLGGSTNEQFF	many	TRBJ2-1	TRBV4-1
CATSGIVAGANTQYF	few	TRBJ2-3	TRBV15
CASSQEWGGFPGANVLTF	-	TRBJ2-6	TRBV14
CASSLTGQGGSRQYF	-	TRBJ2-3	TRBV12-3/TRBV12-4
CASSLDTGREKLFF	-	TRBJ1-4	TRBV5-5
CSVAVLRTGPDYEQYF	-	TRBJ2-7	TRBV29-1
CASSYESGRAHNEQFF	few	TRBJ2-1	TRBV6-5
CAISGGWTGGNTEAFF	-	TRBJ1-1	TRBV10-3
CSVGGYNEQFF	few	TRBJ2-1	TRBV29-1
CAWSGASGSRVPYNEQFF	-	TRBJ2-1	TRBV30
CASGWTGGGYEQYF	few	TRBJ2-7	TRBV6-1
CASSLGQTSSTDTQYF	-	TRBJ2-3	TRBV12-3/TRBV12-4
CSVVRPMGYRTEAFF	many	TRBJ1-1	TRBV29-1
CASSQGQGIQNEQFF	few	TRBJ2-1	TRBV4-1
CSWTGIYEQYF	few	TRBJ2-7	TRBV20-1
CASSEWGVTVSSYNEQFF	few	TRBJ2-1	TRBV2
CSANGLAKQFF	many	TRBJ2-1	TRBV20-1
CASSSGTVYGYTF	many	TRBJ1-2	TRBV12-3/TRBV12-4
CASGTPSLAGGGKQYF	few	TRBJ2-7	TRBV28
CASSFSGARSNEQFF	-	TRBJ2-1	TRBV5-1
CSARALDRALGWEQYF	few	TRBJ2-7	TRBV20-1
CASRTGDTYYGYTF	few	TRBJ1-2	TRBV6-2/TRBV6-3
CASSYSSGRSYEQYF	few	TRBJ2-7	TRBV2
CATSRGNEAFF	few	TRBJ1-1	TRBV15
CASMKRDKSEAFF	many	TRBJ1-1	TRBV5-1
CAWGPGNTIYF	many	TRBJ1-3	TRBV30
CASSQDIGSGTSVSYEQYF	many	TRBJ2-7	TRBV4-2
CSVEDPWAYGYTF	-	TRBJ1-2	TRBV29-1
CASSFRGGSHGYNEQFF	-	TRBJ2-1	TRBV12-3/TRBV12-4
CASSSRSRAGKDIQYF	few	TRBJ2-4	TRBV5-4
CSVEGRQANYGYTF	few	TRBJ1-2	TRBV29-1
CASSPPEDTYEQYF	-	TRBJ2-7	TRBV5-6
CATSDHRGPNQPQHF	few	TRBJ1-5	TRBV24-1
CAIRPTGKTSGNTIYF	many	TRBJ1-3	TRBV10-3
CASSQEGGITF	many	TRBJ1-2	TRBV3-1
CASRGGLADSYEQYF	few	TRBJ2-7	TRBV5-4
CSAYNAMNTEAFF	few	TRBJ1-1	TRBV20-1
CASSQAGTIPSYTEAFF	-	TRBJ1-1	TRBV3-1
CASSPHQASYEQYF	-	TRBJ2-7	TRBV12-3/TRBV12-4
CASSRGPISGGYTF	few	TRBJ1-2	TRBV7-2
CASSHLGQAHGELFF	-	TRBJ2-2	TRBV14
CSVGGGTGRETQYF	-	TRBJ2-5	TRBV29-1
CSVLDTEAFF	-	TRBJ1-1	TRBV29-1
CSAGPGTNEKLFF	-	TRBJ1-4	TRBV20-1
CSVEEMGLAGRETQYF	many	TRBJ2-5	TRBV29-1
CASSLSGAFYNEQFF	few	TRBJ2-1	TRBV12-3/TRBV12-4
CASSFGTRNTEAFF	-	TRBJ1-1	TRBV27
CASSLAPGTDRAFF	-	TRBJ1-1	TRBV5-5
CASSLLPGLADNEQFF	few	TRBJ2-1	TRBV7-2
CASSLAYGTGELFF	few	TRBJ2-2	TRBV12-3/TRBV12-4